This T cell receptor beta chain was documented in a study of radiation and T cells in renal cell carcinoma (dated by TCRdb to 2020 to 2022). At the level of the whole study: The samples were drawn from a clinical trial, where primary renal cell carcinomas were treated with 15 Gy of stereotactic body radiation therapy and then removed by nephrectomy 4 weeks afterward. A total of some 51 samples underwent TCR beta sequencing, made up of approximately 26 tumors and about 27 peripheral blood samples. Across all 50 or so samples, around 4,000,000 unique CDR3 nucleotide sequences, encoding approximately 2.5 million unique CDR3 amino acid sequences, were identified. Study-wide findings and limitations: The single-armed trial design could not address effects of radiation dose or scheduling on the TCR repertoire. Because pretreatment tumor biopsies were not available, the study could not determine whether clonotypes were already present within the tumor at baseline. Changes in the blood repertoire were not tracked past 4 weeks after treatment. Top tumor clonotypes rose in blood from baseline to 2 weeks post-radiation, then contracted by 4 weeks, suggesting transient expansion of tumor-resident clones.

On this clone itself: This clone's antigen is unknown. There are no base qualities to consult, and no much larger clone falls within one base.

Reading the label with the study, this specimen's time point is: blood 2 weeks post-SBRT. The sample's treatment or condition label, decoded: 15 Gy SBRT to primary tumor, nephrectomy 4 weeks later. To follow tumor-enriched clonotypes, peripheral blood was collected serially from radiation-treated patients at baseline and again at 2 weeks and 4 weeks after SBRT. Renal cell carcinoma with clear cell pathology was present in all patients. The QIAamp DNA Blood Mini Kit (Qiagen) was used to prepare genomic DNA for TCR sequencing. The analyses included just those samples that passed every quality control check. Looking up the germline V gene (reference sequence) yields CDR1 LNHDA and CDR2 SQIVND. V sheds 1 base and J sheds 4 bases, leaving 15 bases between their ends. The CDR3 spans 16 residues, from the cysteine through the phenylalanine. Only the CDR3 part of the read is kept: 48 bases, read in frame from the first base.

TCR beta libraries were generated from genomic DNA with the immunoSEQ kit, following the manufacturer's recommendations. For library preparation, a first multiplex PCR was performed with proprietary primers, followed by a second PCR in which unique barcodes were added, and bead cleanups were performed after each round. A positive control reaction and a negative control reaction, both provided in the kit, were run with every batch of samples. The final libraries were assessed on an Agilent 4200 TapeStation D1000 ScreenTape, pooled by volume, and quantified by qPCR. Sequencing ran on an Illumina NextSeq500 with a MidOutput 150-cycle cartridge, using 156 Read1 and 15 Index1 cycles with kit custom primers. The pooled library was loaded at roughly 1 pM, and roughly 20% PhiX control was spiked in. Turning to the authors' computational methods: The vendor-processed data were analyzed in R, and a clonotype was defined as all T cells that share the same CDR3 nucleotide sequence. In the clone abundance analyses, frequencies in each sample were normalized to that sample's 10,000 most abundant clones. Public T cell clones, averaging fewer than five per sample, were removed before analysis. Tumor-enriched and baseline blood-enriched clonotypes were defined by at least a 32-fold difference in abundance between compartments. A beta-binomial differential abundance model was applied to find clonotypes that expanded or contracted between blood time points. Tumor-blood repertoire similarity was measured with the Baroni-Urbani and Buser coefficient, and group comparisons used two-tailed Wilcoxon tests in R. TCRdb provides this immuneACCESS table in a form limited to in-frame rearrangements. Some clones are lacking; in checked studies, under half of them reflect an unresolved V gene, and why the rest are absent is not known. That table supplies the V and J calls and clone size; D and trimming were determined from the DNA. This sample comprises around 60,000 clones, around 80% of them detected only once. The ten top clones hold about 7% of the sample.

This clonotype was obtained from a man aged 55 to 70 with renal cell carcinoma. In this chain, TRBV19 is recombined with TRBJ2-3, and TRBD2 may be the D gene, going by 6 matching bases. This specimen was blood, taken from a patient whose treatment included radiotherapy and nephrectomy. This receptor has the CDR3 CASSIAYGSGPDTQYF. At the DNA level, the sequence is TGTGCCAGTAGTATAGCGTACGGGAGTGGCCCAGATACGCAGTATTTT.